A single sample is the source of the 29 T cell receptor beta chains below, sequenced in a study of glioma-infiltrating T cells. Amplification of TCR alpha and beta CDR3 regions from RNA used iRepertoire nested multiplex PCR. TCRdb re-analysed the multiplex PCR reads in MiXCR, keeping a single row per CDR3 protein. The repertoire consists of about 93,000 distinct CDR3 sequences, with 35% to 45% occurring once and the leading ten covering about two fifths. Sequencing input: glioma tissue, nonneoplastic brain tissue, or PBMCs (not recorded which). These receptors were obtained from a human donor with low-grade glioma or glioblastoma, undergoing nonglioma brain surgery, or in good health (not recorded which).

This clonotype was found a few times. V gene TRBV5-6 combines with J gene TRBJ2-2; D unresolved. Trimming took 4 bases from V and 1 from J, leaving 8 bases between them. CDR1 is SGHDT and CDR2 is YYEEEE in the germline V gene. The CDR3 has 14 residues. CDR3 DNA sequence: TGTGCCAGCAGCATTACTAAGAACACCGGGGAGCTGTTTTTT. Its translation is CASSITKNTGELFF.

This clonotype was seen ten or more times. The V gene is TRBV18, the J gene TRBJ2-7; TRBD2 might be the D (5 bases). This CDR3 spans 15 amino acids. Germline V gene sequence: CDR1 KGHSH, CDR2 LQKENI. V lost 2 bases, J lost 2 bases, and 13 bases lay in between. The CDR3 region has the DNA TGTGCCAGCTCACCAGGACTCCAGAGGCCCTACGAGCAGTACTTC. This translates into CASSPGLQRPYEQYF.

This clonotype was detected ten times or more. The chain employs TRBV27 and TRBJ2-7; 11 bases fit TRBD1. Germline CDR1 and CDR2: MNHEY and SMNVEV (reference sequence). The CDR3 has 15 amino acids. Trimming took 4 bases from V and 1 from J; bases not matched to a gene: 3. Here the CDR3 reads CASSWTGGASYEQYF. CDR3 DNA sequence: TGTGCCAGCAGTTGGACAGGGGGCGCATCCTACGAGCAGTACTTC.

There are many counts of this clonotype. This CDR3 reads CASSRRASGPYEQYF. The CDR3 DNA is TGTGCCAGCAGTAGAAGAGCTAGCGGCCCCTACGAGCAGTACTTC. V is TRBV6-2 or TRBV6-3 and J is TRBJ2-7; 7 nucleotides agree with TRBD2. Trimming at V came to 5 bases and at J to 2 bases, leaving 9 bases not matched to a gene. The CDR3 loop spans 15 amino acids. Germline CDR1 and CDR2: MNHEY and SVGEGT.

This chain joins TRBV9 and TRBJ2-1, with 9 bases matching TRBD2. The CDR3 totals 17 residues. From germline, CDR1 is SGDLS and CDR2 YYNGEE. With 4 bases clipped from V and 3 bases from J, the junction kept 11 bases outside the gene matches. CDR3 coding DNA: TGTGCCAGCAGCTTATCCAGGGTAGCGGGGGACTACAATGAGCAGTTCTTC. Translation gives CASSLSRVAGDYNEQFF.

This chain joins TRBV28 and TRBJ2-3, with TRBD2 identical over 7 bases. The CDR3 is 17 residues long. V shed 5 bases, J shed 1 base, and the junction held 12 bases outside the gene matches. Germline V CDR1 and CDR2: MDHEN, SYDVKM. CDR3 sequence: CASSPSGRSWGTDTQYF. CDR3 in DNA: TGTGCCAGCAGTCCCTCCGGGAGGAGCTGGGGCACAGATACGCAGTATTTT.

Remarks on this clonotype: A much larger clone sits a single nucleotide away, making a read error possible. V usage is TRBV3-1 and J usage is TRBJ2-5, with a weak D call TRBD2 (5 bases). The germline V and J ends were trimmed by 11 bases and 2 bases, with 15 bases remaining between them. CDR1 is LGHDT, CDR2 YNNKEL, per germline (reference sequence). The CDR3 consists of 13 residues. CDR3 DNA: TGTGCCTGCGGGTTGCACGGGCAAGAGACCCAGTACTTC. This translates into CACGLHGQETQYF.

This clonotype was recorded at least ten times. V gene TRBV27 combines with J gene TRBJ2-7, with 7 bases aligning to TRBD2. The V gene end was trimmed by 6 bases and the J gene end by 5 bases; junction bases not matched to a gene: 10. CDR3 size: 14 residues. In germline, CDR1 is MNHEY, CDR2 SMNVEV (reference sequence). The CDR3 DNA is TGTGCCAGCAGCGATCGGACTAGTAAAGACGAGCAGTACTTC. Translated, it gives CASSDRTSKDEQYF.

The chain links TRBV6-1 to TRBJ2-3; 7 nucleotides agree with TRBD1. This CDR3 has 13 amino acids. Germline values: CDR1 MNHNS, CDR2 SASEGT. J lost 4 bases, V lost 11 bases, and 9 bases had no gene match. Here the CDR3 DNA reads TGTGCCTCCGGGACAGCATACGCAGATACGCAGTATTTT. Encoded protein: CASGTAYADTQYF.

The table lists this clonotype with a count of one. The rearrangement links TRBV2 to TRBJ2-5; D call uncertain. This CDR3 spans 11 amino acids. Trimming removed 9 bases at V and 2 bases at J, with 7 bases between. Germline CDR1 and CDR2: SNHLY and FYNNEI. The CDR3 sequence: CASRRQETQYF. The CDR3 nucleotides are TGTGCCAGTCGCAGACAAGAGACCCAGTACTTC.

Many counts were recorded for this clonotype. V is TRBV4-1 and J is TRBJ2-7; 7 nucleotides agree with TRBD1. CDR1 is MGHRA, CDR2 YSYEKL, per germline. The CDR3 sequence is 14 residues long. The V segment lost 3 bases and the J segment 1 base; nucleotides outside the gene matches: 3. CDR3 sequence reads: CASSQWDRSYEQYF. CDR3 nucleotide sequence: TGCGCCAGCAGCCAGTGGGACAGATCCTACGAGCAGTACTTC.

This clonotype was seen many times. The genes are TRBV18 and TRBJ2-1, with TRBD2 matching 9 bases. CDR3 length: 15 amino acids. V lost 8 bases to trimming and J lost 8 bases; unmatched junction nucleotides: 13. Germline loops: CDR1 KGHSH, CDR2 LQKENI. The CDR3 DNA reads TGTGCCAGCACAGGGACGGCGGGAGGGGTCCATGAGCAGTTCTTC. Encoded protein: CASTGTAGGVHEQFF.

The genes are TRBV20-1 and TRBJ1-1; D not resolved. The CDR3 has 12 residues. Per germline, CDR1 DFQATT and CDR2 SNEGSKA (reference sequence). V was clipped by 6 bases and J by 10 bases, with 18 bases between them. In DNA, the CDR3 is TGCAGTGCGCTGGAGGGCCCGAGCGGAGCTTTCTTT. This gives the protein CSALEGPSGAFF.

This clonotype came up many times. The rearrangement links TRBV20-1 to TRBJ2-2, with unresolved D. V was clipped by 6 bases and J by 1 base, with 12 bases between them. The CDR3 covers 14 residues. Germline-derived CDR1 and CDR2 are DFQATT and SNEGSKA (reference sequence). CDR3 sequence (DNA): TGCAGTGCGGAAGGACGGATGAACACCGGGGAGCTGTTTTTT. This encodes CSAEGRMNTGELFF.

The V call is TRBV6-2 or TRBV6-3, the J call TRBJ2-3; possibly TRBD2 for D (6 bases). This CDR3 region has 14 residues. Trimming removed 7 bases from V and 7 bases from J, with 18 bases in between. Germline assignment: CDR1 MNHEY and CDR2 SVGEGT. The DNA of the CDR3 is TGTGCCAGCATTCCATCGCGGGGACGCTATACGCAGTATTTT. It specifies CASIPSRGRYTQYF.

The sample holds many counts of this clonotype. CDR3 coding DNA: TGTGCCAGCAGTTACCGGGATTTCATGAACACTGAAGCTTTCTTT. This sequence encodes CASSYRDFMNTEAFF. J is TRBJ1-1 and V is TRBV6-6; no clear D. The ends were cut back, 2 bases at V and 0 bases at J, with 10 bases in the middle. Germline V gene data show CDR1 as MNHNY and CDR2 as SVGAGI (reference sequence). CDR3 size: 15 residues.

The CDR3 here is CASSQGTGRPQHF. CDR3 sequence (DNA): TGCGCCAGCAGCCAAGGGACAGGGAGGCCCCAGCATTTT. This chain connects TRBV4-1 to TRBJ1-5, with 8 positions matching TRBD1. This CDR3 contains 13 residues. After removal of 1 base from V and 9 bases from J, the junction contained 2 bases not matched to a gene. Germline V gives CDR1 MGHRA, CDR2 YSYEKL.

Regarding this clonotype: Here the CDR3 omits its conserved ending phenylalanine or tryptophan, so a read error is the likely source. The rearrangement joins TRBV19 to TRBJ1-6; D is undetermined. The CDR3 spans 15 residues. Germline CDR1 is LNHDA and CDR2 is SQIVND (reference sequence). Written as DNA, the CDR3 is TGTGCCAGTAGTAAGGCAGCCACCTATAATTCACCACTCCACCTT. It codes for CASSKAATYNSPLHL.

This clonotype showed up just once. In this CDR3 the conserved last residue, phenylalanine or tryptophan, is missing, so a read error is likely. The chain joins TRBV15 to TRBJ2-7; D is unresolved. The J call is doubtful: the DNA matches TRBJ2-1 better. Germline loops: CDR1 LNHNV, CDR2 YYDKDF (reference sequence). The CDR3 runs to 15 residues. The CDR3: CATSGRAGFSYEQFL. In DNA form, the CDR3 reads TGTGCCACCAGCGGACGGGCAGGATTCTCCTACGAGCAGTTCCTC.

This clonotype was found many times. V is TRBV14 and J is TRBJ1-1; no clear D. Per germline, CDR1 SGHDN and CDR2 FVKESK. V shed 1 base and J shed 4 bases, with 16 bases lying between them. The CDR3 is 16 residues long. As DNA, the CDR3 is TGTGCCAGCAGCCAAGTCTCCTTAATTACGGGCACTGAAGCTTTCTTT. It codes for CASSQVSLITGTEAFF.

The sample holds many counts of this clonotype. The gene calls are TRBV20-1 and TRBJ1-4; D not resolved. Germline V gene lookup returns CDR1 DFQATT and CDR2 SNEGSKA (reference sequence). There are 14 residues in the CDR3. The V and J ends lost 5 bases and 3 bases respectively, with 13 bases between them. The CDR3: CSAPRSISNEKLFF. The CDR3 DNA reads as TGCAGTGCTCCAAGGTCCATTTCTAATGAAAAACTGTTTTTT.

This clonotype was observed at least ten times. The genes are TRBV2 and TRBJ1-2, with D possibly TRBD1 on 5 matching bases. Trimming pared 7 bases from V and 2 bases from J, leaving 14 bases between. Germline-derived CDR1 and CDR2 are SNHLY and FYNNEI. The CDR3 contains 14 residues. The chain's CDR3 is CASTRSGGNYGYTF. In DNA form, the CDR3 reads TGTGCCAGCACCAGATCGGGGGGAAACTATGGCTACACCTTC.

A note on this clonotype: Given the absence of the conserved phenylalanine or tryptophan at the CDR3 end, a read error is likely. The chain is built from TRBV6-6 and TRBJ2-3, with 8 bases matching TRBD2. The ends lost 0 bases at V and 1 base at J; junction bases unmatched: 6. CDR3 size: 17 residues. Germline V gene data show CDR1 as MNHNY and CDR2 as SVGAGI (reference sequence). As DNA, the CDR3 is TGTGCCAGCAGTTACTCCGGCCGCGGGGGGCGCACAGATACGCAGTATCTT. Protein product: CASSYSGRGGRTDTQYL.

J is TRBJ1-5 and V is TRBV20-1; 10 nucleotides agree with TRBD1. Germline V CDR1 and CDR2: DFQATT, SNEGSKA (reference sequence). The CDR3 loop spans 14 amino acids. V gave up 6 bases and J gave up 11 bases; unmatched junction bases: 13. CDR3 loop: CSAGQGGQQETQHF. Written as DNA, the CDR3 is TGCAGTGCCGGACAGGGGGGGCAACAAGAGACCCAGCATTTT.

This clonotype was found many times. The chain couples TRBV19 to TRBJ2-5, with D tentatively TRBD2 (6 bases). CDR1 LNHDA and CDR2 SQIVND come from the germline V gene (reference sequence). V was pared by 5 bases and J by 7 bases, with 14 bases between. This CDR3 spans 13 amino acids. The CDR3 loop reads CASSRGTHGTQYF. The CDR3 DNA reads TGTGCCAGTAGTCGCGGGACGCACGGGACCCAGTACTTC.

The rearrangement joins TRBV6-2 or TRBV6-3 to TRBJ1-2; no definite D call. V lost 2 bases and J 8 bases, leaving 9 bases between the germline ends. This CDR3 has 12 residues. CDR1 is MNHEY and CDR2 is SVGEGT in the germline V gene. The CDR3 sequence is CASSYTRTGYTF. CDR3 in DNA: TGTGCCAGCAGTTACACCCGCACCGGCTACACCTTC.

This clonotype came up many times. V and J are TRBV4-1 and TRBJ2-1; perhaps TRBD2 as D (5 bases). Trimming removed 4 bases from V and 2 bases from J, with 18 bases in between. The CDR3 extends over 17 amino acids. Germline lookup yields CDR1 MGHRA and CDR2 YSYEKL. The DNA of the CDR3 is TGCGCCAGCAGCCTCCAAGGCGCGGGCGAGACCTACAATGAGCAGTTCTTC. Protein sequence: CASSLQGAGETYNEQFF.

For this clonotype: Since no conserved phenylalanine or tryptophan closes the CDR3, a read error is the likely cause. The V and J genes are TRBV19 and TRBJ1-5; D is unresolved. Trimming removed 5 bases at V and 1 base at J, with 9 bases between. The germline CDR1 and CDR2 sequences are LNHDA and SQIVND (reference sequence). The CDR3 totals 14 residues. Here the CDR3 DNA reads TGTGCCAGTAGTCACGTATACAGCAATCAGCCCCAGCATCTT. Its translation: CASSHVYSNQPQHL.

The rearrangement links TRBV27 to TRBJ2-1; 9 nucleotides match TRBD1. CDR3 size: 17 residues. CDR1 MNHEY and CDR2 SMNVEV come from the germline V gene (reference sequence). V gave up 7 bases and J gave up 8 bases; unmatched junction bases: 18. This CDR3 reads CASTSSYPGQGDDEQFF. CDR3 sequence (DNA): TGTGCCAGCACCTCCTCATATCCGGGACAGGGAGACGATGAGCAGTTCTTC.